Described below is a single TCR beta chain sequence and its context. The sample is drawn from a study of blood T cells in healthy people across ages. CDR3 size: 18 residues. The ends were cut back, 3 bases at V and 0 bases at J, with 18 bases in the middle. The use of a sample-barcoded 5' primer and a J-beta primer mix characterized a second PCR of roughly 6 to 11 cycles. Per sample, CDR3-containing paired-end reads numbered at least 2.5 million. TCRdb reanalysed the 5' RACE reads using MiXCR and keeps one entry per CDR3 protein. The table lists 1.5 million to 2 million distinct CDR3 sequences, roughly 52% of them singletons.

V is TRBV12-3 or TRBV12-4 and J is TRBJ2-1; D might be TRBD1 (6 bases). Input material: blood. This TCR was recovered from a woman aged 40-49 years in good health. This CDR3 reads CASSFQIHRDSSYNEQFF. The CDR3 bases are TGTGCCAGCAGTTTCCAAATTCACAGGGATAGCTCCTACAATGAGCAGTTCTTC.